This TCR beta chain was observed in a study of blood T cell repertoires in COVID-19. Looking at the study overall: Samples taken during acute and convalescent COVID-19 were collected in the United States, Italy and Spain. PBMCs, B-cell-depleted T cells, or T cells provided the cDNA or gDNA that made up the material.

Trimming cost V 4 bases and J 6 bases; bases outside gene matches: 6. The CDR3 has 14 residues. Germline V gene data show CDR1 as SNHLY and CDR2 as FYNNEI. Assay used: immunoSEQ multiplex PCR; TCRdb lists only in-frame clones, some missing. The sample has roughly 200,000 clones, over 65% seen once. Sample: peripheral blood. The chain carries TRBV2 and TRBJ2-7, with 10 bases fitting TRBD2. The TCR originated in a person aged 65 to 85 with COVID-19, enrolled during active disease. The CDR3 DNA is TGTGCCAGCAGTGTACCTGGACTAGCGGCCGAGCAGTACTTC. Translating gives CASSVPGLAAEQYF.